The 5 T cell receptor beta chains below were found in one sample sequenced in a study of graft-versus-host responses after intestinal transplantation. The protocol was immunoSEQ multiplex PCR, while the TCRdb copy is restricted to in-frame clones and leaves out a portion. The table has fewer than 150,000 clones, 85% to 95% seen once. Antigens for these TCRs are unknown. The sample was unstimulated CD4+ T cells sorted from spleen or lymph node cells, taken before intestinal transplant. These receptors originate from a human donor who received an intestinal transplant.

This rearrangement joins TRBV6-5 to TRBJ1-1; the D is unclear. CDR1 MNHEY and CDR2 SVGAGI come from the germline V gene. This CDR3 has 12 amino acids. Trimming cost V 4 bases and J 8 bases, with 11 bases left between them. CDR3 amino acids: CASSFIDGEAFF. CDR3 nucleotide sequence: TGTGCCAGCAGTTTCATCGATGGGGAAGCTTTCTTT.

DNA for the CDR3: TGTGCCAGCAGCTTATCTATAGCTGAAGCTTTCTTT. Its protein is CASSLSIAEAFF. V usage is TRBV11-2 and J usage is TRBJ1-1; D not certain. The V end lost 2 bases, the J end lost 6 bases, and 7 bases lay between the germline ends. CDR1 and CDR2 from the germline V gene are SGHAT and FQNNGV. This CDR3 contains 12 residues.

The chain is built from TRBV27 and TRBJ2-7, with a tentative D call TRBD1 (5 bases). In germline, CDR1 is MNHEY, CDR2 SMNVEV (reference sequence). The length of the CDR3 is 13 residues. Trimming took 3 bases from V and 1 from J, leaving 7 bases between them. The CDR3 sequence is CASSLGLSYEQYF. CDR3 in DNA: TGTGCCAGCAGTTTGGGGCTTTCCTACGAGCAGTACTTC.

The chain uses TRBV7-9 and TRBJ2-3; TRBD2 matches 9 bases. With V trimmed by 4 bases and J by 4 bases, 3 bases remained unmatched. Per germline, CDR1 SEHNR and CDR2 FQNEAQ (reference sequence). The CDR3 has 14 residues. The CDR3 bases are TGTGCCAGCAGCTGGCGCGGGGGGGCAGATACGCAGTATTTT. It translates to CASSWRGGADTQYF. The full variable domain, in which reference TRBV7-9 and TRBJ2-3 provide the parts outside the CDR3, is DTGVSQNPRHKITKRGQNVTFRCDPISEHNRLYWYRQTLGQGPEFLTYFQNEAQLEKSRLLSDRFSAERPKGSFSTLEIQRTEQGDSAMYLCASSWRGGADTQYFGPGTRLTVL.

The CDR3: CASSFGRTSGGASETQYF. CDR3 nucleotide sequence: TGTGCCAGCAGCTTCGGGAGGACTAGCGGGGGGGCCAGTGAGACCCAGTACTTC. This sequence joins TRBV5-4 and TRBJ2-5; 15 bases are a match to TRBD2. After removal of 2 bases from V and 5 bases from J, the junction contained 10 bases not matched to a gene. The CDR3 totals 18 residues. Germline V CDR1 and CDR2: SGHNT, YYREEE (reference sequence).